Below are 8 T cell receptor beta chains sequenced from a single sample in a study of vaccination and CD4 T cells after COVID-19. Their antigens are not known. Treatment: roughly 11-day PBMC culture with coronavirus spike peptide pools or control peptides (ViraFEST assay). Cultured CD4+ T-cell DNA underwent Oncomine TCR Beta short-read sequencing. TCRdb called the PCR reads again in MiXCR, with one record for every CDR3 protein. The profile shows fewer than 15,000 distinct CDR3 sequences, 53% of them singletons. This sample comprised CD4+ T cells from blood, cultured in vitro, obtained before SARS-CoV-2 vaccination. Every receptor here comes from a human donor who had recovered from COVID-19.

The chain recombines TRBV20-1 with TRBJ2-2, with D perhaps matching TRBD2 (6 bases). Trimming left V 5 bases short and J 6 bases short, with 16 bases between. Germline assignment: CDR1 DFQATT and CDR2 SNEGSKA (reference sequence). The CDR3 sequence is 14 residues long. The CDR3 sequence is CSAPRSGEPGELFF. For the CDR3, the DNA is TGCAGTGCTCCCCGCTCGGGGGAGCCCGGGGAGCTGTTTTTT.

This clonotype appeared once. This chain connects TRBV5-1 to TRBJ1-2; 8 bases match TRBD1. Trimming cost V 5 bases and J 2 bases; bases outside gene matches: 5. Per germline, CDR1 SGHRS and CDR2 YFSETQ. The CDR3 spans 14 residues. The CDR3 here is CASRRTGPNYGYTF. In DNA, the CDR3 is TGCGCCAGCAGGAGGACAGGGCCCAACTATGGCTACACCTTC. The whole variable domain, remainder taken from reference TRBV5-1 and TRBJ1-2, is KAGVTQTPRYLIKTRGQQVTLSCSPISGHRSVSWYQQTPGQGLQFLFEYFSETQRNKGNFPGRFSGRQFSNSRSEMNVSTLELGDSALYLCASRRTGPNYGYTFGSGTRLTVV.

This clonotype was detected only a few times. The CDR3 bases are TGTGCCTGGAGGAAATCCCTAGGACTAGCCGATGCCTACGAGCAGTACTTC. It encodes CAWRKSLGLADAYEQYF. The chain is built from TRBV30 and TRBJ2-7, with 8 nucleotides matching TRBD2. The V gene end was trimmed by 3 bases and the J gene end by 2 bases; junction bases not matched to a gene: 15. The CDR3 contains 17 residues. Germline CDR1 and CDR2: GTSNPN and SVGIG (reference sequence).

CDR3 DNA sequence: TGTGCCAGCAGTTTCGAGGGGGCGGCTGGGGCCAACGTCCTGACTTTC. Protein product: CASSFEGAAGANVLTF. The rearrangement uses TRBV27 and TRBJ2-6, with TRBD1 matching 7 bases. V was clipped by 3 bases and J by 2 bases; unmatched bases: 4. This CDR3 is 16 amino acids long. In germline, CDR1 is MNHEY, CDR2 SMNVEV (reference sequence).

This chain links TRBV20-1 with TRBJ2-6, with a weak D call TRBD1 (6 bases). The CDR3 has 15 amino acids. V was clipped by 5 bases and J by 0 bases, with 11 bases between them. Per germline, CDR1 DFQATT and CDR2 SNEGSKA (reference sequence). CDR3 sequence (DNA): TGCAGTGCTTATAAAGGGGGCTCTGGGGCCAACGTCCTGACTTTC. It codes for CSAYKGGSGANVLTF.

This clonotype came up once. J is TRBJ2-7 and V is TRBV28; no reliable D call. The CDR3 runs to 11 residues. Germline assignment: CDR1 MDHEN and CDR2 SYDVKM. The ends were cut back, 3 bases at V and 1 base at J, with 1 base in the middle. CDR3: CASSFSYEQYF. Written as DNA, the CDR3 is TGTGCCAGCAGTTTTTCCTACGAGCAGTACTTC.

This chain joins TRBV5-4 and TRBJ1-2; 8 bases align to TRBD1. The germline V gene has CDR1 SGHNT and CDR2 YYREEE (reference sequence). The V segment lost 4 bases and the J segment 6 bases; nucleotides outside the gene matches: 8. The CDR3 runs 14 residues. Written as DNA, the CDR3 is TGTGCCAGCAGCGTGGACAGGGCGCCCCATGGCTACACCTTC. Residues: CASSVDRAPHGYTF.

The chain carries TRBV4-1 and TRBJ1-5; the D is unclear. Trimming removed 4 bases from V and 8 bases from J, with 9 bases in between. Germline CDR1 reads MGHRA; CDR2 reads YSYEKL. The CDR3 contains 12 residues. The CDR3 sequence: CASSPGGEPQHF. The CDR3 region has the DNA TGCGCCAGCAGCCCAGGCGGAGAGCCCCAGCATTTT.